This T cell receptor beta chain was captured in a study of T cell clonotyping in hematopoietic cell transplantation. Using immunoSEQ multiplex PCR, the repertoire was profiled, and TCRdb retains in-frame clones only, with some absent. Of about 16,000 clones in the sample, roughly 85% are singletons; the top ten hold about 4.5%. The CDR3 runs to 15 residues. The V end lost 0 bases, the J end lost 1 base, and 9 bases lay between the germline ends. From germline, CDR1 is SGHDN and CDR2 FVKESK. V gene TRBV14 combines with J gene TRBJ2-5; D uncertain. Material: peripheral blood mononuclear cells. The clonotype originates from a woman aged 40 to 50 in good health. Some clones in this sample may be carry-over from other donors' samples. The CDR3 protein is CASSQEIKPQETQYF. DNA for the CDR3: TGTGCCAGCAGCCAAGAAATAAAGCCCCAAGAGACCCAGTACTTC.